This T cell receptor (beta chain) emerged from a study of T cells after yellow fever vaccination. This clonotype occurred a few times. Template switching with 5'RACE generated the TCR cDNA and added a universal primer site and UMIs. TCRdb reprocessed the 5' RACE reads via MiXCR and lists one record per CDR3 protein. The sample holds fewer than 400,000 distinct CDR3 sequences, about 11% seen once. The sequencing used CD4+ T cells sorted from PBMCs, collected 45 days after the yellow fever booster vaccination. The receptor's source is a man aged 18 to 35 who received the YFV17D yellow fever vaccine.

In DNA, the CDR3 is TGTGCCACCAGTGATATTAAATCCACTGAAGCTTTCTTT. Its translation is CATSDIKSTEAFF. This chain connects TRBV24-1 to TRBJ1-1, with no clear D. The CDR3 covers 13 residues. The V gene lost 3 bases and the J gene lost 4 bases, with 8 bases spanning the gap. The germline V gene encodes CDR1 KGHDR and CDR2 SFDVKD.